These 2 T cell receptor beta chains originate from one sample sequenced in a study of OX40 agonist ivuxolimab in advanced cancers. Generated by immunoSEQ multiplex PCR, the TCRdb table keeps only in-frame clones and is missing some. Counted here are fewer than 25,000 clones, just under 75% occurring once; the ten biggest clones make up roughly a quarter. The specimen was CD4+ or CD8+ T cells sorted from blood, collected in a trial of the OX40 agonist ivuxolimab. The origin of the receptors is an adult with an advanced solid tumor such as melanoma, head and neck, liver or kidney cancer.

A remark on this clone: Compared with germline, one end of the junction differs, possibly owing to a read error. The rearrangement links TRBV7-9 to TRBJ2-3, with D possibly TRBD2 on 7 matching bases. Germline V gene data show CDR1 as SEHNR and CDR2 as FQNEAQ (reference sequence). The CDR3 loop spans 17 amino acids. CDR3 nucleotides: TGTGCCAGCAGCTTCCCTCGGGGGGCATCGGTGCACAGATACGCAGTATTT. Its translation is CASSFPRGASVHRYAVF.

The rearrangement joins TRBV9 to TRBJ2-1; D is uncertain. Trimming removed 0 bases from V and 10 bases from J, with 5 bases in between. This CDR3 region has 11 residues. Germline V gene lookup returns CDR1 SGDLS and CDR2 YYNGEE. CDR3 in amino acids: CASSVGHEQFF. The CDR3 nucleotides read TGTGCCAGCAGCGTAGGGCACGAGCAGTTCTTC.